The entry below gives a single T cell receptor (beta chain) sequence along with its context. V lost 6 bases and J lost 7; bases outside the gene matches: 10. Germline CDR1 is SNHLY and CDR2 is FYNNEI. The CDR3 length is 16 residues. Profiling relied on immunoSEQ multiplex PCR, and the TCRdb table lists in-frame clones only, not all of them. The repertoire includes about 710,000 clones, 70% to 90% of them detected once, and over 0.008% sits in the top ten. This specimen comes from a study of shared T cell receptors in the human thymus. The same sample was also studied in work on human thymus T cells. That source reports: Seemingly biased V and J gene usage marked thymic and blood repertoires.

The sequenced sample was thymocytes. V and J are TRBV2 and TRBJ1-5, with 12 bases fitting TRBD1. This TCR came from a boy in the first two years of life with a congenital heart defect. The CDR3 sequence: CASRAGQGAPGQPQHF. DNA of the CDR3: TGTGCCAGCAGGGCGGGACAGGGGGCGCCAGGACAGCCCCAGCATTTT.